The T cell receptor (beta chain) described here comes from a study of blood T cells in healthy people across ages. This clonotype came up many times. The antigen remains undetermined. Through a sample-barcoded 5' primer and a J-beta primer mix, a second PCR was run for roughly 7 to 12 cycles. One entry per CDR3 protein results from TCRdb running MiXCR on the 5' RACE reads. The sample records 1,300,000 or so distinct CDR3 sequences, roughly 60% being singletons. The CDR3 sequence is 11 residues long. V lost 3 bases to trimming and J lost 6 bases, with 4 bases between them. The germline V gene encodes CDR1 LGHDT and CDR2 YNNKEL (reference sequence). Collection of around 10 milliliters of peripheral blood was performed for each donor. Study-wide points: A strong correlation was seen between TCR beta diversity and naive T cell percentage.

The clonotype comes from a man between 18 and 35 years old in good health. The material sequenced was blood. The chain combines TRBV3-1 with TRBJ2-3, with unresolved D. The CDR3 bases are TGTGCCAGCAGCCATGGGGATACGCAGTATTTT. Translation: CASSHGDTQYF.